This T cell receptor (beta chain) was captured by sequencing in a study of graft-versus-host responses after intestinal transplantation. About the study: Recipients got multivisceral, liver-intestinal, or isolated intestinal transplants. All recipients got anti-thymocyte globulin induction, then tacrolimus and steroids for 3 to 4 years. Findings and caveats of the study: Within the allografts of patients who had graft-donor T cell macrochimerism, graft-versus-host to host-versus-graft clonal ratios were high. Recipient marrow showed GvH clones, some seen first in ileum or blood.

The CDR3 extends over 15 amino acids. This clone has just one count. Its antigen is currently unknown. Clones were sequenced by immunoSEQ multiplex PCR, and TCRdb holds only the in-frame ones, with some missing. The sample includes about 120,000 clones, more than 85% of them seen just once. The rearrangement links TRBV21-1 to TRBJ2-7; TRBD2, as called in the table, went unchecked against the DNA. TRBV21-1 is designated a pseudogene. Sequences were derived from unstimulated CD8+ T cells sorted from spleen or lymph node cells, sampled before transplant. This TCR came from a human donor who was the organ donor for an intestinal transplant. CDR3 amino acids: CASSKSRGGWGEQYF. CDR3 nucleotide sequence: TGTGCCAGCAGCAAATCTCGAGGCGGGTGGGGCGAGCAGTACTTC.